This T cell receptor (beta chain) was identified during a study of blood T cell repertoires in COVID-19. Authors' analysis steps: Estimation of nucleated cell counts was performed using reference gene primer amplification. Assay: immunoSEQ multiplex PCR; the TCRdb copy retains only in-frame clones and omits some. For V, J and clone size, that table is used; D and trimming come from the DNA. This table has fewer than 140,000 clones, around 78% appearing once. Enrolled during active infection, Seattle patients were then followed longitudinally. The CDR3 has 15 residues. V lost 0 bases to trimming and J lost 4 bases; unmatched junction nucleotides: 5. Germline assignment: CDR1 MNHEY and CDR2 SVGAGI.

This chain uses TRBV6-5 with TRBJ1-2, with TRBD1 identical over 7 bases. The clonotype comes from a man aged 80 or over with COVID-19, enrolled during active disease. The sequenced sample was peripheral blood. For the CDR3, the DNA is TGTGCCAGCAGTTACTCGTCCGACAGGGTCTATGGCTACACCTTC. Its protein product is CASSYSSDRVYGYTF.